Included here is one T cell receptor (beta chain) sequence, with context. What it recognizes is unknown. For TCR beta, libraries came from iRepertoire HTBI primers and Arm-PCR of CDR3 regions. Study processing details: Identification across samples found 62 TRBV and around 15 TRBJ segments. One entry per CDR3 protein, called by TCRdb with MiXCR from the multiplex PCR reads. The V and J calls come from TCRdb's annotation, not from the publication. This sample has 200,000 to 250,000 distinct CDR3 sequences, with roughly 20% found just once. The entry originates in a study of regulatory T cells in long-lasting Graves disease. The V gene's germline CDR1 is DFQATT and CDR2 SNEGSKA (reference sequence). This CDR3 is 15 amino acids long. The J segment lost 2 bases and the V segment lost 2 bases, leaving 4 bases of the junction unmatched. Study results and caveats: Newly diagnosed disease favored TRBV20-1 and TRBJ2-1 over persistent disease. Persistent Graves' patients showed a TCR diversity that was lower than that of newly diagnosed ones.

Specified time point: newly diagnosed GD, antithyroid drugs for less than 3 months. PBMC RNA served as the TCR library source. This sample also appeared in a second study, on T cells in Graves' hyperthyroidism and ophthalmopathy. This second report adds: The HTBI set primed first-round TCR CDR3 RT-PCR.

Sample: peripheral blood mononuclear cells (PBMCs), taken at new diagnosis, from a patient treated with antithyroid drugs. The chain uses TRBV20-1 and TRBJ2-3; 10 bases match TRBD1. This receptor was taken from a woman younger than 45 with Graves disease. CDR3 bases: TGCAGTGCTAGATCGGGACAGGGGCCCACAGATACGCAGTATTTT. Amino acid sequence: CSARSGQGPTDTQYF.